The 2 T cell receptor beta chains in this list originate from one sample, sequenced in a study of blood T cell repertoires in COVID-19. Repertoires were generated with immunoSEQ multiplex PCR, while TCRdb's copy carries only in-frame clones and drops some. The sample yields roughly 150,000 clones, around 82% seen once. The sequenced sample was peripheral blood. Receptor source: a woman in her 70s who had recovered from COVID-19.

The chain carries TRBV10-3 and TRBJ1-2; 8 bases agree with TRBD1. This CDR3 is 14 amino acids long. Looked up from germline, CDR1 is ENHRY and CDR2 is SYGVKD. With V trimmed by 4 bases and J by 2 bases, 3 bases remained unmatched. CDR3 sequence (DNA): TGTGCCATCAGTGGGACAGGGACAAACTATGGCTACACCTTC. Amino acid sequence: CAISGTGTNYGYTF.

V usage is TRBV9 and J usage is TRBJ2-5; maybe TRBD2 (6 bases). Trimming stripped 0 bases from V and 3 bases from J, with 21 bases between. The length of the CDR3 is 18 residues. Germline V gene data show CDR1 as SGDLS and CDR2 as YYNGEE. DNA for the CDR3: TGTGCCAGCAGCGTAGGTTATGAGGTGGTGGGACTGGAAGAGACCCAGTACTTC. Translating it yields CASSVGYEVVGLEETQYF. Based on the CDR3 plus reference TRBV9 and TRBJ2-5, the full variable domain is DSGVTQTPKHLITATGQRVTLRCSPRSGDLSVYWYQQSLDQGLQFLIQYYNGEERAKGNILERFSAQQFPDLHSELNLSSLELGDSALYFCASSVGYEVVGLEETQYFGPGTRLLVL.